Each of the 5 T cell receptor beta chains below was sequenced from the same sample in a study of identical twins' blood T cells. TCRdb processed the 5' RACE reads anew with MiXCR; each CDR3 protein has one entry. The sample carries 300,000 to 450,000 distinct CDR3 sequences, 25% to 35% recorded once. Sequencing was carried out using PBMCs. These receptors came from a woman aged 18-55 years in good health.

This clonotype was observed a few times. The gene calls are TRBV27 and TRBJ1-4; D gene unclear. Germline loops: CDR1 MNHEY, CDR2 SMNVEV (reference sequence). The CDR3 covers 14 residues. Between the trimmed V and J ends, which lost 6 bases and 2 bases, there was a span of 10 bases. The CDR3 is CASSSYLTNEKLFF. In nucleotides, the CDR3 is TGTGCCAGCAGCAGTTACCTCACTAATGAAAAACTGTTTTTT.

The rearrangement joins TRBV2 to TRBJ1-4, with D perhaps matching TRBD1 (6 bases). This CDR3 spans 15 amino acids. Germline lookup yields CDR1 SNHLY and CDR2 FYNNEI. The V end lost 2 bases, the J end lost 5 bases, and 12 bases lay between the germline ends. CDR3 nucleotide sequence: TGTGCCAGCAGTGAATATGGACAGCAGAATGAAAAACTGTTTTTT. It encodes CASSEYGQQNEKLFF.

CDR3 bases: TGTGCCAGCAGCGTAGGTACCCGGCAGGCTGGAAACACCATATATTTT. This codes for CASSVGTRQAGNTIYF. This chain joins TRBV9 and TRBJ1-3; no clear D gene. V was cut by 0 bases and J by 2 bases, with 12 bases left in between. The germline V gene encodes CDR1 SGDLS and CDR2 YYNGEE. The CDR3 runs to 16 residues.

This clonotype was counted between two and nine times. The junction does not match germline at one end; this may be a read error. The chain employs TRBV4-2 and TRBJ2-7; 8 bases agree with TRBD2. Germline CDR1 and CDR2: LGHNA and YNFKEQ. CDR3 length equals 12 residues. The CDR3 sequence is CASGRLGLDQHF. The CDR3 nucleotides read TGTGCCAGCGGGCGACTGGGACTAGACCAGCACTTC.

The rearrangement uses TRBV30 and TRBJ1-5, with TRBD1 as a possible D gene (6 bases). V gave up 2 bases and J gave up 7 bases, with 12 bases separating them. The CDR3 spans 13 residues. CDR1 and CDR2 from the germline V gene are GTSNPN and SVGIG (reference sequence). CDR3 DNA: TGTGCCTGGAGTCCCGGGGGCCACCAGCCCCAGCATTTT. Protein: CAWSPGGHQPQHF.